Following are 5 T cell receptor beta chains from one sample sequenced in a study of human T cells and chemical hapten exposure. The sample's time point: pre-sensitization, week 0. The treatment denotes: therapeutic diphenylcyclopropenone sensitization with weekly scalp DPC. Each CDR3 protein gets one entry after TCRdb re-called the RACE reads with MiXCR. Here the sample spans tens of thousands of distinct CDR3 sequences, about 6.7% being singletons. The sequencing here drew on whole blood, taken in connection with sensitization to the hapten diphenylcyclopropenone (DPC). The receptor source for this set is a woman in her twenties or thirties with alopecia areata. Some clones in this sample may be carry-over from other donors' samples.

This clonotype came up many times. The V gene is TRBV2, the J gene TRBJ2-7; maybe TRBD2 (5 bases). Trimming took 7 bases from V and 6 from J, leaving 16 bases between them. The length of the CDR3 is 13 residues. Germline-derived CDR1 and CDR2 are SNHLY and FYNNEI. The CDR3 is CASNYLSAGEQYF. CDR3 DNA: TGTGCCAGCAACTACCTCTCTGCGGGCGAGCAGTACTTC.

This clonotype was seen more than once but under ten times. For the CDR3, the DNA is TGCAGTGCTAGAGAGGACAGGGGAGGGTATGGCTACACCTTC. Its protein product is CSAREDRGGYGYTF. The chain employs TRBV20-1 and TRBJ1-2; 9 nucleotides match TRBD1. Trimming took 0 bases from V and 5 from J; bases not matched to a gene: 4. Germline assignment: CDR1 DFQATT and CDR2 SNEGSKA (reference sequence). CDR3 length: 14 amino acids.

This clonotype was seen at least ten times. The J gene is TRBJ1-1, the V gene TRBV12-3 or TRBV12-4; unclear D gene. The V and J ends lost 5 bases and 4 bases respectively, with 8 bases between them. CDR3 length equals 12 residues. CDR3 bases: TGTGCCAGCAGTCTTGGGGTCACTGAAGCTTTCTTT. It encodes CASSLGVTEAFF.

This clonotype came up many times. The chain combines TRBV7-9 with TRBJ2-3; D remains unclear. Germline loops: CDR1 SEHNR, CDR2 FQNEAQ (reference sequence). The length of the CDR3 is 11 residues. V gave up 5 bases and J gave up 6 bases, with 6 bases separating them. The CDR3 bases are TGTGCCAGCAGCAACGGGGATACGCAGTATTTT. Translated: CASSNGDTQYF.

This clonotype occurred many times. The CDR3 region is CASSEGDSYYGYTF. For the CDR3, the DNA is TGTGCCAGCAGTGAAGGGGACAGCTACTATGGCTACACCTTC. V usage is TRBV6-1 and J usage is TRBJ1-2, with 7 bases matching TRBD1. The CDR3 has 14 amino acids. J lost 3 bases, V lost 1 base, and 2 bases had no gene match. The germline CDR1 and CDR2 sequences are MNHNS and SASEGT.